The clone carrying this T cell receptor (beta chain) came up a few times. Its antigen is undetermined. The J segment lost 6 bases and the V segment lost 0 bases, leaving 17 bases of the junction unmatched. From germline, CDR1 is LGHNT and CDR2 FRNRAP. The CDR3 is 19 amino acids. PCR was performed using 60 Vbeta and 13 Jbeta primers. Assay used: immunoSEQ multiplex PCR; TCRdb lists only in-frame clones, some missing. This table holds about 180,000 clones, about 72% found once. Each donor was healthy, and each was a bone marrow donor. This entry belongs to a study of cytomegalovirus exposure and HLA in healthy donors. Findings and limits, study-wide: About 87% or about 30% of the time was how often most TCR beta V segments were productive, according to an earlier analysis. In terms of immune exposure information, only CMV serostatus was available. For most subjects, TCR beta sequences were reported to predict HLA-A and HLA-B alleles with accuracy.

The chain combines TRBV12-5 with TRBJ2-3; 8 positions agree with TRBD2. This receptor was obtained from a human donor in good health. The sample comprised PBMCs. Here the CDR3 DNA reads TGTGCTAGTGGTTTGGTTCGTATCCCCCGGGGGGGGTCGAATGATACGCAGTATTTT. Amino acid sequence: CASGLVRIPRGGSNDTQYF.